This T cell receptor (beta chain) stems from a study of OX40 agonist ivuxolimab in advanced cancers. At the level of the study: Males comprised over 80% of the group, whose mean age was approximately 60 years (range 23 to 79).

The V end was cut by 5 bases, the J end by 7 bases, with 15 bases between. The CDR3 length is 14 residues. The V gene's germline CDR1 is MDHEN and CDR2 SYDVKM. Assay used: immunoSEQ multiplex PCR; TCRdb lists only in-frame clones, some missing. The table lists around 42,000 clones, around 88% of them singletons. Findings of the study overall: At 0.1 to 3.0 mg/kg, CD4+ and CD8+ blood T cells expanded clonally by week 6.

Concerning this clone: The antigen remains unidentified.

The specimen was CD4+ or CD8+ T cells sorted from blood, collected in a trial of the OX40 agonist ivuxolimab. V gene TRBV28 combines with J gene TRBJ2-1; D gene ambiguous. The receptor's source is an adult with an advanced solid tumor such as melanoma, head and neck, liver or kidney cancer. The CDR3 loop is CASSLGPPPNEQFF. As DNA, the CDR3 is TGTGCCAGCAGTCTCGGACCCCCCCCTAATGAGCAGTTCTTC.